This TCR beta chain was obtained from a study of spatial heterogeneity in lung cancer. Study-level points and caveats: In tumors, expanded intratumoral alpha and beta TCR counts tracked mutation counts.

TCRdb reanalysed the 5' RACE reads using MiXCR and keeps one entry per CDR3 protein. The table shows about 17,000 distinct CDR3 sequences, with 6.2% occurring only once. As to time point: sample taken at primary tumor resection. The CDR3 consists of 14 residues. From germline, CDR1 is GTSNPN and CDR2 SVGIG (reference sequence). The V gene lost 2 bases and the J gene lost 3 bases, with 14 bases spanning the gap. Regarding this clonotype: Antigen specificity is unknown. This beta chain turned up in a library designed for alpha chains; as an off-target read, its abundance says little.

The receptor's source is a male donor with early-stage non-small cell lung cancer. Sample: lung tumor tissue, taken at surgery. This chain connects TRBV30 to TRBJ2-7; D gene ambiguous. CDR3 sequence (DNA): TGTGCCTGGAGTCTTGACACGAACCTCTACGAGCAGTACTTC. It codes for CAWSLDTNLYEQYF.